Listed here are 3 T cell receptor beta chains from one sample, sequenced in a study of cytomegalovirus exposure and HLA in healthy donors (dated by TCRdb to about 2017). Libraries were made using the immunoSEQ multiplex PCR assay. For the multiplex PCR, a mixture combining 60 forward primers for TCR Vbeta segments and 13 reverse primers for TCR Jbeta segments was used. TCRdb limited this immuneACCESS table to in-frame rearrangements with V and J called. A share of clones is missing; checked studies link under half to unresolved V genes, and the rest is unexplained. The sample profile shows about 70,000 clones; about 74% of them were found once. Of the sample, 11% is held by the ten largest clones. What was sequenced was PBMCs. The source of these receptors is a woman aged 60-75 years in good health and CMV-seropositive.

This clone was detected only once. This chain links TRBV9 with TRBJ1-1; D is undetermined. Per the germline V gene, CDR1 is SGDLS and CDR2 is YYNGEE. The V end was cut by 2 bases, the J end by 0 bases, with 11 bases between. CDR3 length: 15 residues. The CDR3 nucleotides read TGTGCCAGCAGCGTTGGGGTGGGAGTGAACACTGAAGCTTTCTTT. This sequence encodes CASSVGVGVNTEAFF.

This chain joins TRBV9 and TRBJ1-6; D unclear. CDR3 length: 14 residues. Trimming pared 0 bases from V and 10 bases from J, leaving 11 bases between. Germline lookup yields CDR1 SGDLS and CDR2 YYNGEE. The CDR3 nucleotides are TGTGCCAGCAGCGTAGAATATCGGGAATCACCCCTCCACTTT. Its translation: CASSVEYRESPLHF.

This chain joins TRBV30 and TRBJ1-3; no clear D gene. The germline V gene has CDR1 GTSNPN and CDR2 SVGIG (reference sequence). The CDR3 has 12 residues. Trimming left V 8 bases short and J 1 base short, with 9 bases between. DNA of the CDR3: TGTGCCACCCACCGGTCTGGAAACACCATATATTTT. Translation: CATHRSGNTIYF.